Only one count was recorded for the clone carrying this T cell receptor (beta chain). The antigen is undetermined. The record originates from a study of shared clonotypes between healthy human individuals. A deep-level run was used for the assay. Roughly 30,000 T cell genomes (around 190 ng DNA) went into each sorted-subset replicate. The method was immunoSEQ multiplex PCR; TCRdb's version includes in-frame clones alone and lacks a portion of them. The sample has under 1,100,000 clones; approximately 70% are singletons. The donors were adults (healthy and HIV-negative) with no recent acute infections or vaccinations. Overall study findings and caveats: Only blood was sampled, and tissue TCR repertoires likely differ from blood ones.

The CDR3 has 14 residues. Per the germline V gene, CDR1 is SQVTM and CDR2 is ANQGSEA. Between the trimmed V and J ends, which lost 5 bases and 3 bases, there was a span of 15 bases. The chain is built from TRBV29-1 and TRBJ2-3; maybe TRBD1 (6 bases). This receptor was obtained from a man in his late teens or twenties in good health. Material for sequencing was memory CD4+ T cells sorted from blood. Stated subset: CD45RA-negative fraction. The CDR3 protein is CSVQKGTGTDTQYF. The CDR3 region has the DNA TGCAGCGTTCAGAAGGGAACAGGGACAGATACGCAGTATTTT.